One and the same sample provided the 32 T cell receptor beta chains below, sequenced in a study of shared clonotypes between healthy human individuals (dated by TCRdb to 2018 to 2021). Library preparation employed the immunoSEQ multiplex PCR assay. TCRdb obtained this table from immuneACCESS and retained in-frame rearrangements with V and J assigned. These tables miss some clones; where compared with another copy, unresolved V genes account for less than half of the shortfall, and the remainder is unexplained. Within this sample are over a million clones, with approximately 78% of them counted one time only. Together, the top ten hold 0.55% to 0.7% of the sample. Sequenced input: memory CD4+ T cells from PBMCs. The cell subset or site label of this sample denotes: CD45RA-negative fraction. These receptors were obtained from a man aged 18 to 35 in good health. Some clones in this sample may be carry-over from other donors' samples.

A remark on this clone: Possible read error: a much larger clone is one base away. The chain joins TRBV4-1 to TRBJ1-5; D remains unclear. Germline CDR1 reads MGHRA; CDR2 reads YSYEKL. The CDR3 is 15 residues long. CDR3 sequence reads: CARSRDGTSNQPQHF. The CDR3 bases are TGCGCCCGCAGCCGAGACGGAACTAGCAATCAGCCCCAGCATTTT.

The chain uses TRBV6-6 and TRBJ1-1; D ambiguous. This CDR3 has 13 amino acids. V was clipped by 7 bases and J by 1 base, with 10 bases between them. CDR1 MNHNY and CDR2 SVGAGI come from the germline V gene (reference sequence). Here the CDR3 reads CASTQEGNTEAFF. The CDR3 nucleotides read TGTGCCAGCACCCAAGAGGGGAACACTGAAGCTTTCTTT.

This clone came up many times. V is TRBV29-1 and J is TRBJ2-2; D is perhaps TRBD2 (5 bases). The CDR3 loop spans 11 amino acids. Germline V gene sequence: CDR1 SQVTM, CDR2 ANQGSEA. Trimming left V 7 bases short and J 7 bases short, with 10 bases between. CDR3 sequence (DNA): TGCAGCGCGCGGGCGGGCGGGGAGCTGTTTTTT. Encoded protein: CSARAGGELFF.

This clone has only one observation. The chain uses TRBV5-1 and TRBJ2-5, with 9 bases matching TRBD1. The J call may be in error: the DNA end matches TRBJ2-7 better. Looked up from germline, CDR1 is SGHRS and CDR2 is YFSETQ. The CDR3 runs to 15 residues. DNA for the CDR3: TGCGCCAGCAGCCCGAAAAGGGGACAGGGAGACGAGCAGTACTTC. Its translation: CASSPKRGQGDEQYF.

The chain joins TRBV4-1 to TRBJ1-1; perhaps TRBD1 as D (6 bases). Germline loops: CDR1 MGHRA, CDR2 YSYEKL. The CDR3 length is 15 residues. The V and J ends lost 3 bases and 5 bases respectively, with 16 bases between them. The CDR3 DNA reads as TGCGCCAGCAGCCACCTACCGGGGGGGCAGACTGAAGCTTTCTTT. Amino acid sequence: CASSHLPGGQTEAFF.

The chain links TRBV6-1 to TRBJ1-5; 9 bases fit TRBD1. The germline gives CDR1 MNHNS, CDR2 SASEGT. The CDR3 is 19 amino acids. With V trimmed by 4 bases and J by 1 base, 14 bases remained unmatched. CDR3 in amino acids: CASSASRFWGQGSNQPQHF. The DNA of the CDR3 is TGTGCCAGCAGTGCCTCCCGATTTTGGGGACAGGGAAGCAATCAGCCCCAGCATTTT.

This chain joins TRBV5-4 and TRBJ1-1; D is uncertain. V lost 0 bases and J 11 bases, leaving 11 bases between the germline ends. The CDR3 totals 12 residues. Germline V gene lookup returns CDR1 SGHNT and CDR2 YYREEE (reference sequence). Here the CDR3 DNA reads TGTGCCAGCAGCTTGGCTCAGTCGAGGGCTTTCTTT. It specifies CASSLAQSRAFF.

The rearrangement links TRBV7-2 to TRBJ1-1; TRBD1 matches at 7 bases. The CDR3 sequence is 15 residues long. Per the germline V gene, CDR1 is SGHTA and CDR2 is FQGNSA. V lost 2 bases to trimming and J lost 0 bases; unmatched junction nucleotides: 3. CDR3 sequence: CASSLQGVVNTEAFF. CDR3 sequence (DNA): TGTGCCAGCAGCTTACAGGGGGTCGTGAACACTGAAGCTTTCTTT.

The V call is TRBV7-9, the J call TRBJ2-6, with TRBD1 matching over 9 bases. Per the germline V gene, CDR1 is SEHNR and CDR2 is FQNEAQ (reference sequence). The V gene end was trimmed by 11 bases and the J gene end by 4 bases; junction bases not matched to a gene: 3. The CDR3 has 13 residues. The CDR3 sequence is CAAQGAGANVLTF. CDR3 DNA sequence: TGTGCCGCACAGGGGGCGGGGGCCAACGTCCTGACTTTC.

This chain joins TRBV6-5 and TRBJ2-7; D might be TRBD1 (6 bases). The CDR3 consists of 14 residues. Germline CDR1 MNHEY, CDR2 SVGAGI. V lost 5 bases to trimming and J lost 0 bases, with 11 bases between them. CDR3 sequence (DNA): TGTGCCAGCAGTAGGGACATACTCTCCTACGAGCAGTACTTC. Translating gives CASSRDILSYEQYF.

The gene calls are TRBV7-2 and TRBJ2-3; no reliable D call. Looked up from germline, CDR1 is SGHTA and CDR2 is FQGNSA. The CDR3 contains 15 residues. The V end was cut by 2 bases, the J end by 0 bases, with 9 bases between. CDR3 sequence (DNA): TGTGCCAGCAGCTTAAGGGCCACTAGCACAGATACGCAGTATTTT. This sequence encodes CASSLRATSTDTQYF.

The chain combines TRBV7-2 with TRBJ2-4; no firm D call. V lost 3 bases and J 2 bases, leaving 5 bases between the germline ends. This CDR3 spans 13 amino acids. Germline assignment: CDR1 SGHTA and CDR2 FQGNSA. The CDR3 loop reads CASSLISKNIQYF. The DNA for the CDR3 is TGTGCCAGCAGCTTGATCTCCAAAAACATTCAGTACTTC.

The chain joins TRBV5-6 to TRBJ2-3, with no clear D. Trimming stripped 4 bases from V and 10 bases from J, with 16 bases between. The CDR3 is 13 amino acids. Germline CDR1 and CDR2: SGHDT and YYEEEE. The CDR3 protein is CASSPLPGWPQYF. The CDR3, as DNA: TGTGCCAGCAGCCCACTCCCTGGGTGGCCGCAGTATTTT.

This sequence joins TRBV4-2 and TRBJ2-1; D is perhaps TRBD2 (7 bases). V was cut by 5 bases and J by 10 bases, with 15 bases left in between. Germline CDR1 and CDR2: LGHNA and YNFKEQ. The CDR3 extends over 13 amino acids. CDR3 sequence: CASSGREGDEQFF. The CDR3 bases are TGTGCCAGCAGCGGGAGGGAGGGGGACGAGCAGTTCTTC.

This clone has just one count. This chain connects TRBV29-1 to TRBJ2-7; no firm D call. V was clipped by 4 bases and J by 4 bases, with 11 bases between them. CDR1 is SQVTM, CDR2 ANQGSEA, per germline. This CDR3 is built from 12 residues. Here the CDR3 DNA reads TGCAGCGTTGTAACCTCCTCGTACGAGCAGTACTTC. Translation: CSVVTSSYEQYF.

This sequence joins TRBV10-3 and TRBJ1-2; 9 nucleotides agree with TRBD1. Per germline, CDR1 ENHRY and CDR2 SYGVKD. This CDR3 contains 12 residues. V lost 7 bases to trimming and J lost 8 bases; unmatched junction nucleotides: 5. CDR3 bases: TGTGCCATCAAAAGGACAGGGGAAGGCTACACCTTC. It yields the protein CAIKRTGEGYTF.

This clone was seen just once. The chain recombines TRBV7-8 with TRBJ1-2, with a weak D call TRBD1 (6 bases). The CDR3 has 14 residues. From germline, CDR1 is SGHVS and CDR2 FQNEAQ. Deletions cut 2 bases from V and 4 bases from J, with 11 bases between. This chain's CDR3 is CASSLHREVYGYTF. Here the CDR3 DNA reads TGTGCCAGCAGCTTACACAGGGAGGTCTATGGCTACACCTTC.

The chain has TRBV27 and TRBJ2-6; 9 bases are shared with TRBD1. The V segment lost 4 bases and the J segment 0 bases; nucleotides outside the gene matches: 10. The CDR3 length is 19 residues. Germline CDR1 is MNHEY and CDR2 is SMNVEV (reference sequence). In DNA, the CDR3 is TGTGCCAGCAGTTGGCGCCGGACAGGGGCTAGCTCTGGGGCCAACGTCCTGACTTTC. Encoded protein: CASSWRRTGASSGANVLTF. Combining the CDR3 with reference TRBV27 and TRBJ2-6 gives the whole variable domain EAQVTQNPRYLITVTGKKLTVTCSQNMNHEYMSWYRQDPGLGLRQIYYSMNVEVTDKGDVPEGYKVSRKEKRNFPLILESPSPNQTSLYFCASSWRRTGASSGANVLTFGAGSRLTVL.

This sequence joins TRBV28 and TRBJ2-2; D gene ambiguous. Germline assignment: CDR1 MDHEN and CDR2 SYDVKM. The V end lost 1 base, the J end lost 8 bases, and 8 bases lay between the germline ends. The CDR3 length is 13 residues. In DNA form, the CDR3 reads TGTGCCAGCAGTTTATTGGGTAGGGGGGAGCTGTTTTTT. Protein sequence: CASSLLGRGELFF.

As DNA, the CDR3 is TGCAGTGCCCAGTTGGCAGATACGCAGTATTTT. It codes for CSAQLADTQYF. The chain uses TRBV20-1 and TRBJ2-3; D gene unclear. The V end lost 6 bases, the J end lost 4 bases, and 8 bases lay between the germline ends. This CDR3 contains 11 residues. CDR1 and CDR2 from the germline V gene are DFQATT and SNEGSKA (reference sequence).

The rearrangement uses TRBV4-3 and TRBJ1-2; D is possibly TRBD1 (6 bases). V lost 5 bases and J 4 bases, leaving 17 bases between the germline ends. Germline assignment: CDR1 LGHNA and CDR2 YSLEER. The CDR3 runs to 15 residues. The CDR3 reads CASSSRGGGGYGYTF. Here the CDR3 DNA reads TGCGCCAGCAGCTCCCGGGGGGGCGGGGGCTATGGCTACACCTTC.

As concerns this clone: This sample also contains other DNA sequences that code for the same CDR3. This chain connects TRBV7-9 to TRBJ2-5; possibly TRBD2 for D (6 bases). V was cut by 4 bases and J by 1 base, with 13 bases left in between. Per germline, CDR1 SEHNR and CDR2 FQNEAQ (reference sequence). The CDR3 is made up of 15 amino acids. CDR3 coding DNA: TGTGCCAGCAGCTCTTTGGCGGGGCCCCAAGAGACCCAGTACTTC. This codes for CASSSLAGPQETQYF. The full variable domain, rest sourced from reference TRBV7-9 and TRBJ2-5, is DTGVSQNPRHKITKRGQNVTFRCDPISEHNRLYWYRQTLGQGPEFLTYFQNEAQLEKSRLLSDRFSAERPKGSFSTLEIQRTEQGDSAMYLCASSSLAGPQETQYFGPGTRLLVL.

For this clone: The germline gene is not matched at one end of the junction; a read error may be the cause. The CDR3 loop reads CASTNSGHPSF. The CDR3 DNA sequence: TGTGCCAGCACGAACTCGGGACACCCGAGCTTC. V gene TRBV11-2 combines with J gene TRBJ2-4, with D perhaps TRBD1 (6 bases). CDR1 is SGHAT, CDR2 FQNNGV, per germline. The CDR3 length is 11 residues.

The chain is built from TRBV7-7 and TRBJ2-7, with D unresolved. The CDR3 contains 13 residues. Trimming pared 1 base from V and 2 bases from J, leaving 6 bases between. Germline values: CDR1 SSHAT, CDR2 FNYEAQ (reference sequence). In DNA, the CDR3 is TGTGCCAGCAGCTTAGGCTCTACCTACGAGCAGTACTTC. Translated, it gives CASSLGSTYEQYF.

This clone appeared a single time. The V gene is TRBV4-2, the J gene TRBJ1-5; D unclear. V was clipped by 0 bases and J by 4 bases, with 7 bases between them. CDR3 length equals 14 residues. Germline lookup yields CDR1 LGHNA and CDR2 YNFKEQ. The CDR3 sequence is CASSQDDGNQPQHF. The CDR3 DNA reads TGTGCCAGCAGCCAAGATGACGGAAATCAGCCCCAGCATTTT.

The V gene is TRBV10-2, the J gene TRBJ2-1; D remains ambiguous. The germline V and J ends were trimmed by 1 base and 2 bases, with 6 bases remaining between them. The CDR3 sequence is 14 residues long. Per the germline V gene, CDR1 is WSHSY and CDR2 is SAAADI. The CDR3 nucleotides read TGCGCCAGCAGTGAGTTTGCGGCCTACAATGAGCAGTTCTTC. This encodes CASSEFAAYNEQFF.

The V gene is TRBV12-5, the J gene TRBJ2-2, with 9 bases matching TRBD2. V lost 3 bases, J lost 6 bases, and 5 bases stayed unmatched. Germline CDR1 reads LGHNT; CDR2 reads FRNRAP. The CDR3 extends over 15 amino acids. Here the CDR3 reads CASGFIAGVSGELFF. As DNA, the CDR3 is TGTGCTAGTGGTTTCATAGCGGGAGTTTCCGGGGAGCTGTTTTTT.

Many counts were recorded for this clone. The chain joins TRBV7-9 to TRBJ2-7, with D possibly being TRBD2 (5 bases). V was trimmed by 5 bases and J by 4 bases, leaving 15 bases between them. Looked up from germline, CDR1 is SEHNR and CDR2 is FQNEAQ (reference sequence). The CDR3 covers 14 residues. The CDR3 coding sequence is TGTGCCAGCAGCCAAGGGCTCCCGGGGTACGAGCAGTACTTC. It codes for CASSQGLPGYEQYF.

CDR3 coding DNA: TGTGCCAGCAGCCAAGATCTCGTCCGCAACACTGAAGCTTTCTTT. It encodes CASSQDLVRNTEAFF. The chain employs TRBV4-2 and TRBJ1-1, with no clear D. Trimming cost V 0 bases and J 2 bases, with 10 bases left between them. CDR3 size: 15 residues. Germline V gene lookup returns CDR1 LGHNA and CDR2 YNFKEQ.

Details on this clone: Other DNA sequences within the sample encode an identical CDR3. The J gene is TRBJ2-5, the V gene TRBV29-1; 7 bases match TRBD1. The CDR3 extends over 12 amino acids. After removal of 4 bases from V and 5 bases from J, the junction contained 4 bases not matched to a gene. Germline-derived CDR1 and CDR2 are SQVTM and ANQGSEA. The CDR3 DNA reads as TGCAGCGTTGTCGAGGGACAGGAGACCCAGTACTTC. Residues: CSVVEGQETQYF.

The V and J genes are TRBV5-1 and TRBJ1-1; D gene ambiguous. Germline V gene lookup returns CDR1 SGHRS and CDR2 YFSETQ. The V end was cut by 1 base, the J end by 0 bases, with 7 bases between. The CDR3 spans 14 residues. CDR3 amino acids: CASSLNSLNTEAFF. Written as DNA, the CDR3 is TGCGCCAGCAGCTTGAACAGCTTGAACACTGAAGCTTTCTTT. The variable domain in full, with the rest retrieved from reference TRBV5-1 and TRBJ1-1, is KAGVTQTPRYLIKTRGQQVTLSCSPISGHRSVSWYQQTPGQGLQFLFEYFSETQRNKGNFPGRFSGRQFSNSRSEMNVSTLELGDSALYLCASSLNSLNTEAFFGQGTRLTVV.

This rearrangement joins TRBV10-3 to TRBJ2-5; 7 bases fit TRBD2. Unmatched junction bases numbered 7, after V lost 2 bases and J lost 7 bases. Germline CDR1 reads ENHRY; CDR2 reads SYGVKD. The CDR3 length is 14 residues. The CDR3 nucleotides are TGTGCCATCAGTGAGAGGACTAGTGGAGGGACCCAGTACTTC. Protein sequence: CAISERTSGGTQYF.